The 7 T cell receptor beta chains listed next were all sequenced from one sample in a study of regulatory T cells in long-lasting Graves disease. This sample's time point: newly diagnosed GD, antithyroid drugs for less than 3 months. Preparation of the TCR library used RNA extracted from PBMCs. Library construction for TCR beta used iRepertoire HTBI primers and Arm-PCR of CDR3 regions. TCRdb re-derived calls from the multiplex PCR reads in MiXCR, one entry per CDR3 protein. The sample carries a few hundred thousand distinct CDR3 sequences, less than 15% recorded once. This sample was also put to use in a study of T cells in Graves' hyperthyroidism and ophthalmopathy.

The sample was peripheral blood mononuclear cells (PBMCs), taken at new diagnosis, from a patient treated with antithyroid drugs. These receptors were taken from a woman aged 45-65 years with Graves disease.

The CDR3 loop reads CSASVLGIGPYEQYF. The CDR3 region has the DNA TGCAGTGCTAGTGTCTTAGGTATCGGGCCCTACGAGCAGTACTTC. The chain links TRBV20-1 to TRBJ2-7, with D hard to call. Trimming removed 3 bases at V and 2 bases at J, with 17 bases between. This CDR3 region has 15 residues. From germline, CDR1 is DFQATT and CDR2 SNEGSKA (reference sequence).

The chain is built from TRBV5-6 and TRBJ2-3; a possible D gene is TRBD2 (6 bases). Trimming stripped 0 bases from V and 2 bases from J, with 13 bases between. The CDR3 covers 16 residues. Germline CDR1 is SGHDT and CDR2 is YYEEEE. CDR3 bases: TGTGCCAGCAGCTTGGACGGGGGAACATTCACAGATACGCAGTATTTT. Protein sequence: CASSLDGGTFTDTQYF. Variable domain in full (rest from reference TRBV5-6 and TRBJ2-3): DAGVTQSPTHLIKTRGQQVTLRCSPKSGHDTVSWYQQALGQGPQFIFQYYEEEERQRGNFPDRFSGHQFPNYSSELNVNALLLGDSALYLCASSLDGGTFTDTQYFGPGTRLTVL.

Regarding this clonotype: Just one base apart from a much larger clone, this may be a read error. The chain carries TRBV11-2 and TRBJ2-1; 7 bases line up with TRBD2. The germline CDR1 and CDR2 sequences are SGHAT and FQNNGV. This CDR3 has 15 amino acids. The CDR3 spells CTSSSSGAAYDEQFF. The CDR3 DNA sequence: TGTACCAGCAGCTCTAGCGGAGCCGCGTACGATGAGCAGTTCTTC. The variable domain in full, completed from reference TRBV11-2 and TRBJ2-1, reads EAGVAQSPRYKIIEKRQSVAFWCNPISGHATLYWYQQILGQGPKLLIQFQNNGVVDDSQLPKDRFSAERLKGVDSTLKIQPAKLEDSAVYLCTSSSSGAAYDEQFFGPGTRLTVL.

This clonotype came up many times. The V gene is TRBV6-5, the J gene TRBJ2-2, with 10 bases identical to TRBD2. The trim removed 2 bases at V and 5 bases at J, leaving 11 bases unmatched. This CDR3 spans 18 amino acids. The germline V gene encodes CDR1 MNHEY and CDR2 SVGAGI. Written as DNA, the CDR3 is TGTGCCAGCAGTTACGGGGCGGTAGCGGGAGGTGGGACCGGGGAGCTGTTTTTT. It encodes CASSYGAVAGGGTGELFF.

This clonotype occurred a few times. V is TRBV6-9 and J is TRBJ2-7, with D perhaps TRBD2 (5 bases). Trimming stripped 3 bases from V and 7 bases from J, with 10 bases between. From germline, CDR1 is MNHGY and CDR2 SVAAGI. The CDR3 extends over 12 amino acids. DNA of the CDR3: TGTGCCAGCAGTTACGGAGAGCGGGAGCAGTACTTC. Protein: CASSYGEREQYF.

V usage is TRBV7-8 and J usage is TRBJ2-1, with D tentatively TRBD1 (6 bases). This CDR3 contains 13 residues. V lost 5 bases, J lost 8 bases, and 13 bases lay in between. Germline assignment: CDR1 SGHVS and CDR2 FQNEAQ. CDR3 coding DNA: TGTGCCAGCAGCGCCACAGGGATAGATGAGCAGTTCTTC. Residues: CASSATGIDEQFF.

There are many counts of this clonotype. The rearrangement links TRBV20-1 to TRBJ2-5; D uncertain. V was trimmed by 5 bases and J by 0 bases, leaving 10 bases between them. The CDR3 is 13 amino acids. Germline V lookup: CDR1 DFQATT, CDR2 SNEGSKA (reference sequence). The CDR3 DNA reads as TGCAGTGCTGGTGTGACGTACCAAGAGACCCAGTACTTC. It yields the protein CSAGVTYQETQYF.